This TCR beta chain emerged from a study of metastatic and nonmetastatic thyroid tumors. The overall study: Repertoires of blood and of tissue (tumor or nodule) from malignant and benign thyroid patients were compared. Study results and caveats: Across blood and tumor, TCR beta diversity in malignant thyroid tumors was reportedly significantly higher than in benign nodules.

A word on this clone: Its antigen remains unidentified.

Per the study methods: The study took CDR3 differences across clinicopathological groups and made a distant-metastasis classifier for papillary thyroid cancer from them. TCRdb reprocessed the PCR reads using MiXCR. What appears here as the V and J calls and clone size reflects TCRdb's work, not the paper's. This repertoire shows 45,000 to 65,000 clones, more than 15% found once; its top ten account for 2.5% to 3%. No patient had received any treatment before thyroid surgery. This sequence was found in a female donor with papillary thyroid cancer or a benign thyroid nodule (not recorded which). Some clones in this sample may be carry-over from other donors' samples. Sequencing was carried out using blood.

The CDR3: CASSFPNTGYLFF. The CDR3 nucleotides read TGTGCCAGCAGTTTCCCGAACACCGGGTATCTGTTTTTT. The chain uses TRBV27 and TRBJ2-2; no clear D. The CDR3 has 13 residues. Germline V gene lookup returns CDR1 MNHEY and CDR2 SMNVEV (reference sequence). V lost 3 bases to trimming and J lost 14 bases, with 16 bases between them.